Below, 26 T cell receptor beta chains from the same sample are listed, as sequenced in a study of blood T cell repertoires in COVID-19 (dated by TCRdb to 2018 to 2021). Libraries were built with the immunoSEQ multiplex PCR assay. In TCRdb, the immuneACCESS table is reduced to in-frame sequences with V and J assigned. These tables do not hold every clone; where another copy was compared, an unresolved V gene accounts for under half, and the others remain unexplained. Counted in this sample were about 200,000 clones; roughly 88% of them appeared once. The ten largest clonotypes hold under 15% of the sample. Sequenced input: peripheral blood. Receptor source: a human donor in a cohort sampled during active COVID-19.

This rearrangement joins TRBV5-1 to TRBJ2-1; 9 nucleotides line up with TRBD2. The V gene's germline CDR1 is SGHRS and CDR2 YFSETQ. Trimming cost V 0 bases and J 4 bases; bases outside gene matches: 11. The CDR3 has 18 residues. CDR3 protein: CASSLALAGPSRYNEQFF. The CDR3 DNA sequence: TGCGCCAGCAGCTTGGCCCTAGCGGGGCCCTCTAGGTACAATGAGCAGTTCTTC.

The CDR3 region is CASGQGRKNIQYF. The CDR3 DNA is TGTGCCAGCGGACAGGGCCGCAAAAACATTCAGTACTTC. The rearrangement uses TRBV28 and TRBJ2-4; 8 positions match TRBD1. The V gene end was trimmed by 8 bases and the J gene end by 3 bases; junction bases not matched to a gene: 3. In germline, CDR1 is MDHEN, CDR2 SYDVKM. This CDR3 has 13 amino acids.

The chain couples TRBV4-2 to TRBJ1-4, with unresolved D. There are 14 residues in the CDR3. In germline, CDR1 is LGHNA, CDR2 YNFKEQ. The ends were cut back, 4 bases at V and 3 bases at J, with 9 bases in the middle. In DNA form, the CDR3 reads TGTGCCAGCAGCCCACCGAGGGCTAATGAAAAACTGTTTTTT. It yields the protein CASSPPRANEKLFF.

The rearrangement joins TRBV19 to TRBJ2-3; TRBD1 matches at 8 bases. Losses at the gene ends were 8 bases for V and 3 bases for J; bases not matched to a gene: 7. Looked up from germline, CDR1 is LNHDA and CDR2 is SQIVND (reference sequence). CDR3 length: 14 residues. The CDR3 DNA reads as TGTGCCAGTGGCATGACAGGGGATACAGATACGCAGTATTTT. Translated: CASGMTGDTDTQYF.

The V call is TRBV28, the J call TRBJ2-7; 10 bases are shared with TRBD1. Germline V lookup: CDR1 MDHEN, CDR2 SYDVKM. The ends lost 8 bases at V and 3 bases at J; junction bases unmatched: 10. CDR3 size: 15 residues. CDR3 amino acids: CASLSPGTGDYEQYF. CDR3 DNA sequence: TGTGCCAGCCTTTCTCCCGGGACAGGGGACTACGAGCAGTACTTC. Using reference TRBV28 and TRBJ2-7 for the parts outside the CDR3, the full variable domain is DVKVTQSSRYLVKRTGEKVFLECVQDMDHENMFWYRQDPGLGLRLIYFSYDVKMKEKGDIPEGYSVSREKKERFSLILESASTNQTSMYLCASLSPGTGDYEQYFGPGTRLTVT.

The CDR3 region is CASSPPTGYYYEQYF. The CDR3 nucleotides read TGTGCCAGCTCACCTCCGACAGGGTACTACTACGAGCAGTACTTC. The rearrangement joins TRBV18 to TRBJ2-7; TRBD1 agrees at 7 bases. CDR1 is KGHSH, CDR2 LQKENI, per germline. V dropped 3 bases and J dropped 3; count of bases not matched to a gene: 8. This CDR3 spans 15 amino acids.

This clone appeared a few times. The J gene is TRBJ1-6, the V gene TRBV6-1; 7 bases line up with TRBD1. CDR1 MNHNS and CDR2 SASEGT come from the germline V gene. The CDR3 length is 16 residues. Germline trimming cut 4 bases from V and 2 bases from J; bases unmatched to any gene: 5. The CDR3 region is CASSAGDRPYNSPLHF. CDR3 bases: TGTGCCAGCAGTGCAGGGGACAGACCCTATAATTCACCCCTCCACTTT.

The rearrangement uses TRBV5-1 and TRBJ2-5; 8 positions agree with TRBD1. Per the germline V gene, CDR1 is SGHRS and CDR2 is YFSETQ. The V and J ends lost 2 bases and 4 bases, in that order; junction bases with no gene match: 7. CDR3 size: 15 residues. The CDR3 reads CASSLSDRERETQYF. In nucleotides, the CDR3 is TGCGCCAGCAGCTTATCGGACAGGGAACGAGAGACCCAGTACTTC.

This clone has a handful of counts. The chain uses TRBV7-9 and TRBJ2-5; weak D call: TRBD2 (7 bases). Trimming stripped 6 bases from V and 5 bases from J, with 16 bases between. CDR1 and CDR2 (germline): SEHNR, FQNEAQ (reference sequence). This CDR3 spans 14 amino acids. CDR3 nucleotides: TGTGCCAGCAGGGCGGGGGACACAGGGGAGACCCAGTACTTC. Amino acid sequence: CASRAGDTGETQYF.

V gene TRBV18 combines with J gene TRBJ2-2, with a possible D match to TRBD1 (5 bases). Per the germline V gene, CDR1 is KGHSH and CDR2 is LQKENI. V dropped 2 bases and J dropped 2 bases, with 9 bases sitting between them. This CDR3 is built from 15 residues. The chain's CDR3 is CASSPGQGNTGELFF. As DNA, the CDR3 is TGTGCCAGCTCACCAGGCCAGGGCAACACCGGGGAGCTGTTTTTT. The full variable domain, in which reference TRBV18 and TRBJ2-2 provide the parts outside the CDR3, is NAGVMQNPRHLVRRRGQEARLRCSPMKGHSHVYWYRQLPEEGLKFMVYLQKENIIDESGMPKERFSAEFPKEGPSILRIQQVVRGDSAAYFCASSPGQGNTGELFFGEGSRLTVL.

The CDR3 loop is CASRRLGGLAGSYEQYF. The CDR3 DNA reads as TGTGCCAGCAGGAGATTAGGCGGACTAGCGGGATCCTACGAGCAGTACTTC. The chain links TRBV2 to TRBJ2-7; 12 positions match TRBD2. There are 17 residues in the CDR3. V shed 6 bases, J shed 1 base, and the junction held 10 bases outside the gene matches. CDR1 and CDR2 from the germline V gene are SNHLY and FYNNEI. Full variable domain (remainder filled in from reference TRBV2 and TRBJ2-7): EPEVTQTPSHQVTQMGQEVILRCVPISNHLYFYWYRQILGQKVEFLVSFYNNEISEKSEIFDDQFSVERPDGSNFTLKIRSTKLEDSAMYFCASRRLGGLAGSYEQYFGPGTRLTVT.

This clone was recorded only once. The chain is built from TRBV4-1 and TRBJ2-7; TRBD1 might be the D (6 bases). V gave up 0 bases and J gave up 5 bases, with 17 bases separating them. The CDR3 consists of 16 residues. Germline CDR1 is MGHRA and CDR2 is YSYEKL. The CDR3 here is CASSQDPVGGWDEQYF. The CDR3 region has the DNA TGCGCCAGCAGCCAAGATCCCGTTGGGGGCTGGGACGAGCAGTACTTC.

The chain is built from TRBV9 and TRBJ1-4; 7 positions agree with TRBD1. Unmatched junction bases numbered 7, after V lost 0 bases and J lost 5 bases. Germline CDR1 and CDR2: SGDLS and YYNGEE. This CDR3 has 16 amino acids. This chain's CDR3 is CASSVGGGQANEKLFF. The CDR3 bases are TGTGCCAGCAGCGTAGGGGGAGGACAGGCCAATGAAAAACTGTTTTTT.

The genes are TRBV30 and TRBJ1-6, with 7 bases matching TRBD1. Germline V gene lookup returns CDR1 GTSNPN and CDR2 SVGIG (reference sequence). With 1 base clipped from V and 6 bases from J, the junction kept 6 bases outside the gene matches. The CDR3 is 15 residues long. CDR3 coding DNA: TGTGCCTGGAGTGCCCCCGACAGGGCTAATTCACCCCTCCACTTT. Translated: CAWSAPDRANSPLHF.

The chain recombines TRBV4-1 with TRBJ1-5; 7 nucleotides line up with TRBD1. J gave up 3 bases and V 4 bases, and 12 bases lay outside the gene matches. This CDR3 has 17 amino acids. Germline CDR1 reads MGHRA; CDR2 reads YSYEKL. The CDR3, as DNA: TGCGCCAGCAGCCCGAGCGAGGGGGCCCCTGACAATCAGCCCCAGCATTTT. Amino acid sequence: CASSPSEGAPDNQPQHF.

The chain uses TRBV2 and TRBJ1-1; TRBD1 might be the D (5 bases). CDR3 length equals 14 residues. Trimming shortened V by 4 bases and J by 5 bases, and 14 bases separated the two germline ends. Per germline, CDR1 SNHLY and CDR2 FYNNEI. The CDR3 DNA follows: TGTGCCAGCAGTGCGTGGGGCCAGGGAACTGAAGCTTTCTTT. It specifies CASSAWGQGTEAFF.

This chain connects TRBV5-1 to TRBJ2-3, with 10 positions matching TRBD2. V lost 0 bases and J lost 6; bases outside the gene matches: 1. Looked up from germline, CDR1 is SGHRS and CDR2 is YFSETQ. The CDR3 sequence is 14 residues long. CDR3: CASSLVLAGDTQYF. CDR3 DNA: TGCGCCAGCAGCTTGGTACTAGCGGGGGATACGCAGTATTTT.

The chain is built from TRBV15 and TRBJ2-7; 7 bases map to TRBD2. The CDR3 runs 16 residues. V shed 0 bases, J shed 0 bases, and the junction held 5 bases outside the gene matches. Looked up from germline, CDR1 is LNHNV and CDR2 is YYDKDF (reference sequence). CDR3 in amino acids: CATSRDLGRPSYEQYF. CDR3 coding DNA: TGTGCCACCAGCAGAGATCTCGGGAGGCCCTCCTACGAGCAGTACTTC.

The rearrangement uses TRBV19 and TRBJ2-1; the match to TRBD2 covers 10 bases. The CDR3 sequence is 15 residues long. Germline trimming cut 5 bases from V and 11 bases from J; bases unmatched to any gene: 12. Germline V CDR1 and CDR2: LNHDA, SQIVND (reference sequence). Here the CDR3 reads CASSPTGTSAEKQFF. As DNA, the CDR3 is TGTGCCAGTAGTCCTACCGGGACTAGCGCCGAGAAGCAGTTCTTC.

This clone was observed at least ten times. The V and J genes are TRBV27 and TRBJ2-7; no definite D call. From germline, CDR1 is MNHEY and CDR2 SMNVEV (reference sequence). The V end was cut by 5 bases, the J end by 0 bases, with 14 bases between. The CDR3 extends over 15 amino acids. CDR3 DNA sequence: TGTGCCAGCAGTACTAACTTTCCCTTCTCCTACGAGCAGTACTTC. It is translated as CASSTNFPFSYEQYF.

The V call is TRBV5-5, the J call TRBJ2-7; possible D gene TRBD2, 6 bases. The V gene lost 3 bases and the J gene lost 2 bases, with 12 bases spanning the gap. The length of the CDR3 is 14 residues. CDR1 SGHKS and CDR2 YYEKEE come from the germline V gene (reference sequence). The CDR3 nucleotides are TGTGCCAGCAGCTCCGGGACTCAAGCCTACGAGCAGTACTTC. Protein: CASSSGTQAYEQYF.

The chain couples TRBV4-1 to TRBJ2-5, with a tentative D call TRBD2 (6 bases). The CDR3 is 16 amino acids. Looked up from germline, CDR1 is MGHRA and CDR2 is YSYEKL. With 4 bases removed from V and 1 base from J, the gap between germline ends came to 16 bases. The CDR3 nucleotides read TGCGCCAGCAGCCCCCAGGTCCTAGCGCGCCAAGAGACCCAGTACTTC. Translating it yields CASSPQVLARQETQYF.

The chain recombines TRBV15 with TRBJ1-2, with D unclear. V lost 2 bases and J 6 bases, leaving 10 bases between the germline ends. The CDR3 runs 13 residues. Germline CDR1 reads LNHNV; CDR2 reads YYDKDF (reference sequence). CDR3 in DNA: TGTGCCACCAGCAGATATGGGAGGAATGGCTACACCTTC. The encoded protein is CATSRYGRNGYTF.

The rearrangement links TRBV19 to TRBJ2-3, with TRBD2 matching 12 bases. Germline V lookup: CDR1 LNHDA, CDR2 SQIVND (reference sequence). The trim removed 3 bases at V and 4 bases at J, leaving 8 bases unmatched. The CDR3 contains 17 residues. This CDR3 reads CASSIWGLAGLSDTQYF. The CDR3 DNA reads as TGTGCCAGTAGTATCTGGGGACTAGCGGGTCTCTCAGATACGCAGTATTTT.

This clone was recorded a few times. The chain has TRBV29-1 and TRBJ2-1; 7 bases map to TRBD1. The CDR3 loop spans 12 amino acids. Looked up from germline, CDR1 is SQVTM and CDR2 is ANQGSEA. The trim removed 6 bases at V and 9 bases at J, leaving 8 bases unmatched. The chain's CDR3 is CSVGDRVGEQFF. The CDR3 nucleotides read TGCAGCGTGGGAGACAGGGTCGGTGAGCAGTTCTTC.

The CDR3 sequence: CASSLETGGVPYNEQFF. CDR3 DNA sequence: TGCGCCAGCAGCTTGGAGACAGGGGGCGTCCCCTACAATGAGCAGTTCTTC. The chain joins TRBV5-1 to TRBJ2-1; TRBD1 matches at 10 bases. The CDR3 has 17 residues. V dropped 0 bases and J dropped 2; count of bases not matched to a gene: 5. Looked up from germline, CDR1 is SGHRS and CDR2 is YFSETQ.